The clone carrying this T cell receptor beta chain was seen at least ten times. Its matching antigen is unknown. The germline gives CDR1 SGHAT, CDR2 FQNNGV. CDR3 length: 13 residues. V trimming: 4 bases; J trimming: 4 bases; junction bases outside the gene matches: 0. The data originate from a study of T cells in Graves' hyperthyroidism and ophthalmopathy. Study outcomes and limitations: Blood also showed most of the thyroid clonotypes that were expanded above 0.001.

RNA transcripts yielded amplified TCR beta CDR3 regions. An initial round of RT-PCR targeting the TCR CDR3 relied on the HTBI primer set. One entry per CDR3 protein, called by TCRdb with MiXCR from the multiplex PCR reads. This repertoire shows almost 50,000 distinct CDR3 sequences, roughly half found once; its top ten account for about 34%. Disease duration under 2 months; hyperthyroidism patients were aged 18 to 65. Diagnoses were established using clinical symptoms, serum thyroxine and TRAb, thyroid ultrasound and orbital computed tomography. The material sequenced was peripheral blood or thyroid tissue (not recorded which). The sequence derives from a man younger than 35 with Graves' hyperthyroidism. This rearrangement joins TRBV11-2 to TRBJ2-3, with 9 nucleotides matching TRBD2. The CDR3 is CASSWTSADTQYF. DNA of the CDR3: TGTGCCAGCAGCTGGACTAGCGCAGATACGCAGTATTTT.